The 7 T cell receptor beta chains reported below all come from one sample, sequenced in a study of T cells expressing NK-cell markers. TCRdb derives one entry per CDR3 protein from the 5' RACE reads, leaving out DNA. The ten most abundant clones cover 1.4% of a sample with some 500,000 distinct CDR3 sequences. Sequencing was done on a sample of blood T cells: a sorted CD56 or NKG2C T cell subset, CD4+ or CD8+ T cells, or bulk PBMC T cells (not recorded which). The receptors originated from a woman between 45 and 60 years old in good health.

V usage is TRBV7-9 and J usage is TRBJ2-1. CDR1 and CDR2 (germline): SEHNR, FQNEAQ (reference sequence). The CDR3 totals 14 residues. CDR3 in amino acids: CASSSRASYNEQFF.

The chain carries TRBV18 and TRBJ2-2. The CDR3 is 17 amino acids. The germline V gene encodes CDR1 KGHSH and CDR2 LQKENI. CDR3 residues: CASSPRSRTANTGELFF. The full variable domain, in which reference TRBV18 and TRBJ2-2 provide the parts outside the CDR3, is NAGVMQNPRHLVRRRGQEARLRCSPMKGHSHVYWYRQLPEEGLKFMVYLQKENIIDESGMPKERFSAEFPKEGPSILRIQQVVRGDSAAYFCASSPRSRTANTGELFFGEGSRLTVL.

V usage is TRBV27 and J usage is TRBJ1-4; TCRdb selects TRBD1, and the lack of DNA leaves this call unchecked. This CDR3 region has 15 residues. CDR1 and CDR2 from the germline V gene are MNHEY and SMNVEV (reference sequence). CDR3 residues: CASSNRAQTNEKLFF. Looking up the rest from reference TRBV27 and TRBJ1-4 gives the full variable domain: EAQVTQNPRYLITVTGKKLTVTCSQNMNHEYMSWYRQDPGLGLRQIYYSMNVEVTDKGDVPEGYKVSRKEKRNFPLILESPSPNQTSLYFCASSNRAQTNEKLFFGSGTQLSVL.

The chain couples TRBV10-3 to TRBJ1-3. The CDR3 length is 15 residues. CDR1 is ENHRY, CDR2 SYGVKD, per germline. Here the CDR3 reads CAIREGFGTGNTIYF.

The chain carries TRBV12-3 or TRBV12-4 and TRBJ1-5; TCRdb gives TRBD1 as the D gene, but with no DNA this cannot be confirmed. The CDR3 runs to 13 residues. CDR3 sequence reads: CASSGQLYQPQHF.

The chain links TRBV6-5 to TRBJ2-1; lacking DNA, the TRBD2 call made by TCRdb goes unchecked. Germline loops: CDR1 MNHEY, CDR2 SVGAGI. The length of the CDR3 is 15 residues. CDR3 protein: CASSKGPGSYNEQFF.

This chain connects TRBV7-9 to TRBJ1-1; absent DNA, TCRdb's TRBD1 call cannot be checked. This CDR3 comprises 15 residues. The V gene's germline CDR1 is SEHNR and CDR2 FQNEAQ (reference sequence). This CDR3 reads CASSLFVGPNTEAFF. The full variable domain, completed using reference TRBV7-9 and TRBJ1-1, is DTGVSQNPRHKITKRGQNVTFRCDPISEHNRLYWYRQTLGQGPEFLTYFQNEAQLEKSRLLSDRFSAERPKGSFSTLEIQRTEQGDSAMYLCASSLFVGPNTEAFFGQGTRLTVV.